The present entry profiles one T cell receptor beta chain with its context. Its antigen is unknown. The data originate from a study of cytomegalovirus exposure and HLA in healthy donors. Trimming shortened V by 6 bases and J by 7 bases, and 13 bases separated the two germline ends. CDR1 is MNHEY, CDR2 SVGAGI, per germline. The CDR3 has 12 residues. 13 Jbeta primers and 60 Vbeta primers were used for the PCR. This table comes from immunoSEQ multiplex PCR, and its TCRdb copy is limited to in-frame clones, with some not included. The sample holds roughly 190,000 clones, roughly 76% seen once. General study findings and limits: HLA allele associations emerged for 16,951 TCR beta sequences in a later analysis, at 0.05 false discovery rate. It was reported in a later analysis that an Asian-associated ancestry cluster showed fewer N-insertions than the roughly 670-donor mean.

The sequencing input was PBMCs. The chain joins TRBV6-5 to TRBJ2-7, with D perhaps TRBD1 (5 bases). This sequence originates from a man between 40 and 49 years old in good health and CMV-seropositive. The CDR3 region has the DNA TGTGCCAGCAGCACCCCACCAGGGGAGCAGTACTTC. This encodes CASSTPPGEQYF.